This entry features one T cell receptor (beta chain) sequence. This clone was seen more than once but under ten times. The antigen it recognizes is unknown. No quality values exist for individual bases; no much larger clone is one base distant. The entire amount of isolated RNA was reverse transcribed using the High Capacity cDNA Reverse Transcription Kit, so the sequenced TCRB transcripts were expressed ones. Naive, central memory and regulatory T cell samples underwent deep immunoSEQ sequencing, averaging roughly 3.4 million total reads per sample. Sorted cells were lysed in RLT buffer and RNA was extracted with DNase-treated RNeasy Micro or Mini kits, depending on cell number. To prevent cross-contamination, every cell subset was processed on its own, while patient and healthy donor samples were processed together. TCRB sequences were amplified from cDNA with the immunoSEQ multiplex PCR, producing 87-bp fragments spanning the CDR3 region. The amplicons were sequenced using the Illumina HiSeq platform. Under the source paper's analysis protocol: PCR bias was computationally corrected using synthetic template baselines, reads within Hamming distance 2 were collapsed, and singletons that could not be merged were discarded. Reads were aligned against IMGT so that V, D and J genes, CDR3 length and insertions or deletions at six rearrangement sites could be assigned. Within each subset, clonotype counts were normalized to the number of sorted cells before true diversity and Gini coefficients were calculated with the tcR R package. The overlap coefficient, calculated on TCRB nucleotide sequences, was used to measure repertoire sharing. As a proxy for the pre-selection repertoire, out-of-frame TCRB sequences from naive cells were analyzed. TCRdb stores this immuneACCESS table with in-frame sequences only. Part of the clones is absent; in the studies checked, under half of the shortfall reflects unresolved V genes, and no reason is known for the rest. From that table come the V and J calls and clone size; the DNA was used to work out D and trimming. The sample records over 200,000 clones, under 13% of which are singletons. Roughly 0.017% of the sample goes to the ten largest clones.

The sample originates from a study of beta chain features in type 1 diabetes (dated by TCRdb to the late 2010s). About the investigation overall: Patients and healthy donors did not differ in mean age, gender distribution, total cell number or subset yield. A total of around 110,000,000 sorted cells were examined across all samples, and RNA yield correlated strongly with the number of cells per subset. The study compared TCRB repertoires of sorted circulating CD4+ T cell subsets between recently diagnosed type 1 diabetes patients and matched healthy donors. Regulatory and stem cell-like memory subsets were obtained from only 8 patients and roughly 8 healthy donors, while naive and central memory subsets were obtained from all 28 donors. The paper's findings and limits, for the study overall: Shorter templates might be favored by PCR, yet because patient and control samples were amplified and corrected together, any such skew would affect both groups equally. Because cDNA rather than genomic DNA was sequenced, highly expressing activated cells could have been over-represented, although no difference in activation and CD3 levels was found between groups. Only small numbers of individuals were included in the HLA sub-analyses, which left unresolved whether HLA type had any influence on TCRB rearrangement. Fewer insertions and more nucleotide deletions at VDJ recombination sites were observed in patients with type 1 diabetes, implying thymic rearrangement abnormalities. Naive, central memory and regulatory TCRB repertoires appeared to be more similar among patients than among healthy donors. Type 1 diabetes patients showed a moderate but significant shortening of TCRB CDR3 length in all four CD4+ subsets.

V is cut back by 8 bases and J by 3 bases, with 17 bases in the junction unmatched. CDR1 LGHNA and CDR2 YNFKEQ were looked up in the germline V gene. Counted from cysteine to phenylalanine, this CDR3 has 17 amino acids. Only the CDR3 region is kept as DNA, spanning 51 bases read in frame from base 1. A single peripheral blood draw of about 116 mL on average was collected from each donor into heparinised tubes. A BD FACSAria II was used to sort naive, central memory, regulatory and stem cell-like memory CD4+ T cells with a panel that included CD45RO, CCR7, CD25, CD127, CD95 and CD27. A purity above 95% was achieved for all sorted populations. PBMCs were separated immediately by Lymphoprep density gradient centrifugation and were stained directly, without being cultured. To minimize batch effects, samples were stained and sorted in pairs, one healthy donor with one patient per experiment.

This TCR came from a man between 25 and 39 years old with type 1 diabetes. Input material: naive CD4+ T cells from blood. This specimen's cell subset or site label, interpreted: true naive CD4+ T cells. The sequence links TRBV4-2 to TRBJ2-7; 9 bases in the middle match TRBD2. The CDR3 protein is CASSQEVDSGSIYEQYF. The sequenced DNA: TGTGCCAGCTCACAAGAGGTTGATAGCGGGAGCATCTACGAGCAGTACTTC.